This T cell receptor beta chain was retrieved from a study of cytomegalovirus exposure and HLA in healthy donors. The donors, nominally healthy at sampling, likely had unrecorded immune exposures. Trimming removed 3 bases at V and 0 bases at J, with 12 bases between. The CDR3 has 15 amino acids. The germline CDR1 and CDR2 sequences are SGHKS and YYEKEE (reference sequence). A multiplex PCR was run with 60 Vbeta primers and 13 Jbeta primers. The protocol was immunoSEQ multiplex PCR, while the TCRdb copy is restricted to in-frame clones and leaves out a portion. The table records about 140,000 clones, over 70% of them present only once.

The sequenced sample was PBMCs. This rearrangement joins TRBV5-5 to TRBJ1-2; maybe TRBD1 (6 bases). The TCR originated in a male donor in good health and CMV-seronegative. DNA for the CDR3: TGTGCCAGCAGCTCGGACAGCCTCTCTAACTATGGCTACACCTTC. Translation gives CASSSDSLSNYGYTF. Filled out from reference TRBV5-5 and TRBJ1-2, the complete variable domain reads DAGVTQSPTHLIKTRGQQVTLRCSPISGHKSVSWYQQVLGQGPQFIFQYYEKEERGRGNFPDRFSARQFPNYSSELNVNALLLGDSALYLCASSSDSLSNYGYTFGSGTRLTVV.